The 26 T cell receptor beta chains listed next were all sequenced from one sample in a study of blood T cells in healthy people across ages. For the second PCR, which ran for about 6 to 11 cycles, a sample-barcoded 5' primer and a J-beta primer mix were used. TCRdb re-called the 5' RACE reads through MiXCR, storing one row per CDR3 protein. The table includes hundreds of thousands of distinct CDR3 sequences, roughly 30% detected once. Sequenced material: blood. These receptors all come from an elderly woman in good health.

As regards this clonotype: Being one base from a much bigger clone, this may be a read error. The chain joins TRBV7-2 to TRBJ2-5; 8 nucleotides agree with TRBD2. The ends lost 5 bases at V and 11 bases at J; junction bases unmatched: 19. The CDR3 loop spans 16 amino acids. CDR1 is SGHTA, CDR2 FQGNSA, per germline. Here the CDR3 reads CASSRGGAEGVLEQYF. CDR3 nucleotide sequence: TGTGCCAGCAGCCGGGGGGGGGCAGAGGGGGTTTTGGAGCAGTACTTC.

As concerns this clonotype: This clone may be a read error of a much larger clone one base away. CDR3 nucleotides: TGCACCAGCAGTCTCGAGGGGGGTTACGAGCAGTACTTC. Residues: CTSSLEGGYEQYF. The rearrangement uses TRBV5-1 and TRBJ2-7, with D perhaps being TRBD1 or TRBD2 (6 bases each). This CDR3 is 13 amino acids long. The germline CDR1 and CDR2 sequences are SGHRS and YFSETQ.

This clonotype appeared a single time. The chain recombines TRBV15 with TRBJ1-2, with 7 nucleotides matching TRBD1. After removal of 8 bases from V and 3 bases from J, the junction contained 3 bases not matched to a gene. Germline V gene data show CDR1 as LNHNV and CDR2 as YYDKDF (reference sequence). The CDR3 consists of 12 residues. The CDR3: CATGQDYYGYTF. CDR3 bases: TGTGCCACCGGACAGGACTACTATGGCTACACCTTC.

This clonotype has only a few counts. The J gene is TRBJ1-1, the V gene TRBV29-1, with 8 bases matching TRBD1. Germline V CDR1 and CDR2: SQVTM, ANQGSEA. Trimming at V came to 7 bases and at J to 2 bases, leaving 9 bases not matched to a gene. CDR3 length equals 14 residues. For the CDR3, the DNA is TGCAGCGCTGAGGGACAGGCCTCTAACACTGAAGCTTTCTTT. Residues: CSAEGQASNTEAFF.

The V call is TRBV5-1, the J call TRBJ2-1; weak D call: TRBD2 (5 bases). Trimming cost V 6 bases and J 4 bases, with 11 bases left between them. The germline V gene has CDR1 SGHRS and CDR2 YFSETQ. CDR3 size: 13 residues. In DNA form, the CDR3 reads TGCGCCAGCAAGGCGGAGCGGTACAATGAGCAGTTCTTC. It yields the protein CASKAERYNEQFF.

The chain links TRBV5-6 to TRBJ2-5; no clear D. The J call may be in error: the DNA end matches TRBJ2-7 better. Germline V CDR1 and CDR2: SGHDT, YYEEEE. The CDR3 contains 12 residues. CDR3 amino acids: CASSPGQDEQYF. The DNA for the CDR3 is TGTGCCAGCAGCCCCGGTCAGGACGAGCAGTACTTC.

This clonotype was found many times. The chain's CDR3 is CASSHSPEKLFF. Here the CDR3 DNA reads TGTGCCAGCAGCCACAGCCCGGAAAAACTGTTTTTT. The chain uses TRBV4-2 and TRBJ1-4, with D unresolved. Germline V gives CDR1 LGHNA, CDR2 YNFKEQ. V gave up 3 bases and J gave up 8 bases, with 7 bases separating them. The CDR3 runs 12 residues.

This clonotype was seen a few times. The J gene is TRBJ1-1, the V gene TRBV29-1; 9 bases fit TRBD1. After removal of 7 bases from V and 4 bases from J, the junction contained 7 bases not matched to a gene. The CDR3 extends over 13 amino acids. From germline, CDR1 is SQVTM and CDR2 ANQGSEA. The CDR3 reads CSAIRDRATEAFF. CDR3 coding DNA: TGCAGCGCTATCCGGGACAGGGCCACTGAAGCTTTCTTT.

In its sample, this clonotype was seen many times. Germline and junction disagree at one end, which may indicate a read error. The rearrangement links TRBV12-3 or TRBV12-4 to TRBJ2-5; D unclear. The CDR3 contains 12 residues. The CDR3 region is CASSFSAEAQYF. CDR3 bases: TGTGCCAGCAGTTTCTCCGCAGAGGCCCAGTACTTC.

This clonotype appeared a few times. DNA for the CDR3: TGCGCCAGCAGCCACGGAGGTGGACAGGGCTTAATGAACACTGAAGCTTTCTTT. This sequence encodes CASSHGGGQGLMNTEAFF. The J gene is TRBJ1-1, the V gene TRBV5-1; 8 nucleotides agree with TRBD1. V was pared by 4 bases and J by 0 bases, with 14 bases of the junction left unmatched. Germline loops: CDR1 SGHRS, CDR2 YFSETQ. The CDR3 loop spans 18 amino acids.

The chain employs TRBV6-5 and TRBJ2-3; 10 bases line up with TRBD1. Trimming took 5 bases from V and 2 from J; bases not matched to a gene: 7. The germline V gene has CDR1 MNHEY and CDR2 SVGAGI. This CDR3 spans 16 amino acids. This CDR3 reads CASSPTGGTNTDTQYF. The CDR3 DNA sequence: TGTGCCAGCAGTCCGACAGGGGGCACAAACACAGATACGCAGTATTTT.

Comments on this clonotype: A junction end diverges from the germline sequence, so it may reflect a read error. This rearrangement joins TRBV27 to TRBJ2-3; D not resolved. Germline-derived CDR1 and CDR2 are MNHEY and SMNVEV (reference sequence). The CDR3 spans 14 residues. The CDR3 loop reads CACSLEQGTDTQYF. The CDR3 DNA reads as TGTGCCTGCAGTTTGGAGCAGGGCACAGATACGCAGTATTTT.

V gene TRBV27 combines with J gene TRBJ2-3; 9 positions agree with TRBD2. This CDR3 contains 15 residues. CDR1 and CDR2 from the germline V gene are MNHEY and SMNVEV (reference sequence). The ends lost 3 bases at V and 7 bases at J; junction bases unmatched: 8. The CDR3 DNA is TGTGCCAGCAGTTTGGGCGGGGGGGCACCACATACGCAGTATTTT. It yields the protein CASSLGGGAPHTQYF.

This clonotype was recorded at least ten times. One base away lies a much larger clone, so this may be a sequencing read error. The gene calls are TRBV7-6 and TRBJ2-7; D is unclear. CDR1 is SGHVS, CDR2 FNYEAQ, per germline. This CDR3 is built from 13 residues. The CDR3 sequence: CASSLESPYVQYF. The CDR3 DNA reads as TGTGCCAGCAGCTTAGAAAGTCCCTACGTGCAGTACTTC.

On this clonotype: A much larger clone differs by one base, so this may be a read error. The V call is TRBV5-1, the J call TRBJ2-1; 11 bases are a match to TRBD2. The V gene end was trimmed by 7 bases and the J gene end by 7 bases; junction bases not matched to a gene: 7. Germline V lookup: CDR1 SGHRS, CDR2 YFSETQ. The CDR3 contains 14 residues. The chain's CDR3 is CASDEGLADNEQFF. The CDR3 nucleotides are TGCGCCAGCGACGAGGGACTAGCGGATAATGAGCAGTTCTTC.

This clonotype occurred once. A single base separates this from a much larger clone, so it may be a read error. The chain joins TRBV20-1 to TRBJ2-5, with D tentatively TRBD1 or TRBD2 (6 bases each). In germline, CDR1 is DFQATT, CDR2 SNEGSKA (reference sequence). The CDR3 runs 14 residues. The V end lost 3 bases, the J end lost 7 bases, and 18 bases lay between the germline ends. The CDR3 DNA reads TGCAGTGCTAGGATAGTGGGGGGCCCTAGGACCCAGTACTTC. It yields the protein CSARIVGGPRTQYF.

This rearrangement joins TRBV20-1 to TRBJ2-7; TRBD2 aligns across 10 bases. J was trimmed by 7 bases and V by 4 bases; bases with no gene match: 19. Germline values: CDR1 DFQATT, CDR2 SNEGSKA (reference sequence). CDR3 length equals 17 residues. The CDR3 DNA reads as TGCAGTGCTACACCCTTAGCGGGGGGTACCCTAGTCAATGAGCAGTACTTC. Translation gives CSATPLAGGTLVNEQYF.

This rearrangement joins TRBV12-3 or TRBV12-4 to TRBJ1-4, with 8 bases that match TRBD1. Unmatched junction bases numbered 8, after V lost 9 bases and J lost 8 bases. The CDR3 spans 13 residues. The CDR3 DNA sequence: TGTGCCAGTAGGGCAGGGGGCTTGGAAAAACTGTTTTTT. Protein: CASRAGGLEKLFF.

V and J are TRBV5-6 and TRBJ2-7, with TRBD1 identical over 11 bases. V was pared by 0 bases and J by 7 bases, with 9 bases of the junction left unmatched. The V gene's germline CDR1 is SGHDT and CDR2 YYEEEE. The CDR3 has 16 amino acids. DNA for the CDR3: TGTGCCAGCAGCTTGGTCGGACAGGGGGCCCACAATGAGCAGTACTTC. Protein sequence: CASSLVGQGAHNEQYF.

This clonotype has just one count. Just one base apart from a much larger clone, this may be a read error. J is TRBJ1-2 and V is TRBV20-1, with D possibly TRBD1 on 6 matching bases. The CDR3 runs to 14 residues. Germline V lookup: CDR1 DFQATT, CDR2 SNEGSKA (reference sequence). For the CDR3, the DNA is TGCAGTGCTAGAGATTTAAGGACAGACTATGGCTACGCCTTC. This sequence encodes CSARDLRTDYGYAF.

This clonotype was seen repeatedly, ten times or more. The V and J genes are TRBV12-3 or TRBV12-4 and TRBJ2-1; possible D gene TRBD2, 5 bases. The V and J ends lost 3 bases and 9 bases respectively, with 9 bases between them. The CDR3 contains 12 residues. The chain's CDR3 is CASSFSEGEQFF. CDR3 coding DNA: TGTGCCAGCAGTTTTTCCGAGGGTGAGCAGTTCTTC.

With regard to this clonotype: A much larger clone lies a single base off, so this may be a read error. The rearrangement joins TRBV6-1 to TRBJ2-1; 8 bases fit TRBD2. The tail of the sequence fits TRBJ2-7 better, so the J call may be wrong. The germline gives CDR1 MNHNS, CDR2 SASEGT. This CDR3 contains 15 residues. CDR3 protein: CASSDWAGGYNEQYF. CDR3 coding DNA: TGTGCCAGCAGTGATTGGGCGGGGGGATACAATGAGCAGTACTTC.

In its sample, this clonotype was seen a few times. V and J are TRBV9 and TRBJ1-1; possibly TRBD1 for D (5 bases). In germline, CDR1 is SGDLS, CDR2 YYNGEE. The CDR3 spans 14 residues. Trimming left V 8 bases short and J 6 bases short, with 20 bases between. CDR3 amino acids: CASSSGGVYAEAFF. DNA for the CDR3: TGTGCCAGTTCCTCCGGGGGGGTATACGCTGAAGCTTTCTTT.

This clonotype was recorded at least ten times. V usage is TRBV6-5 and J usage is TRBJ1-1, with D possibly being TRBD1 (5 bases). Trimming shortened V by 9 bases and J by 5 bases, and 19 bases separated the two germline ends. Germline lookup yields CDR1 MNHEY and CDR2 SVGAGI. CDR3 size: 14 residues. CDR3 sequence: CASRSQGSRTEAFF. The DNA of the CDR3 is TGTGCCAGTCGTAGTCAGGGTAGTCGTACTGAAGCTTTCTTT.

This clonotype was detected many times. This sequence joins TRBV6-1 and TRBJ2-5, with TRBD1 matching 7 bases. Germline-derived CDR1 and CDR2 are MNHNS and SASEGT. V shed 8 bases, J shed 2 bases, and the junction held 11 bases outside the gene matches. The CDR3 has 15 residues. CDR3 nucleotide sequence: TGTGCCAGCGGACAGGACCCATTTAAGCAAGAGACCCAGTACTTC. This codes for CASGQDPFKQETQYF.

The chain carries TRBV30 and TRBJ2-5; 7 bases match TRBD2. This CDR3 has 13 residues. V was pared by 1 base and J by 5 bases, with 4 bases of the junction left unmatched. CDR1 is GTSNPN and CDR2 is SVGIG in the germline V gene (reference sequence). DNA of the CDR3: TGTGCCTGGAGTGAGGGAGGGGTCGAGACCCAGTACTTC. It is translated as CAWSEGGVETQYF.